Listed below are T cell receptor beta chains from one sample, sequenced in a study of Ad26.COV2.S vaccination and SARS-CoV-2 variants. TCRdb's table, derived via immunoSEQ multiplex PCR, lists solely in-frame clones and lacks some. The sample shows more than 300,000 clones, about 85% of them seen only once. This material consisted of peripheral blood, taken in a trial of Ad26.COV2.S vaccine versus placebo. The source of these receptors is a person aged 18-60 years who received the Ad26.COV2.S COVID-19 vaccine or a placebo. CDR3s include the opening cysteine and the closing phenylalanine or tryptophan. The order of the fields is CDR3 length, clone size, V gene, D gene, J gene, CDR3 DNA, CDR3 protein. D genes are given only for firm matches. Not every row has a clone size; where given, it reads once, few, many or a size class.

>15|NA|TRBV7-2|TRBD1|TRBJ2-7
TGTGCCAGCAGCTTATTTCAGGGGGAAGAGTACGAGCAGTACTTC
CASSLFQGEEYEQYF
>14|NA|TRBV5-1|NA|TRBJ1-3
TGCGCCAGCAGCTTGGCGGCGCAGGGAAACACCATATATTTT
CASSLAAQGNTIYF
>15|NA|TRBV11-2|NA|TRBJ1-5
TGTGCCAGCAGCTTAGAGGGGGGTAGCAATCAGCCCCAGCATTTT
CASSLEGGSNQPQHF
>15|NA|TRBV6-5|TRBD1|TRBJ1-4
TGTGCCAGCAGGAATCTGCAGACAGGGGAAGAAAAACTGTTTTTT
CASRNLQTGEEKLFF
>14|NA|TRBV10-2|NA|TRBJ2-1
TGCGCCAGCAGTGATCACGGGGTAAGGAATGAGCAGTTCTTC
CASSDHGVRNEQFF
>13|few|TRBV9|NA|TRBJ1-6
TGTGCCAGCAGCCCAGAGATTAATTCACCCCTCCACTTT
CASSPEINSPLHF
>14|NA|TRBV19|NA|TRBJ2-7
TGTGCCAGTATGGGGACGTATGGGATCTACGAGCAGTACTTC
CASMGTYGIYEQYF
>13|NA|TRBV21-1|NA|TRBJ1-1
TGTGCCAGCAGCAAAGGGCGGACAGGGGCCTCCATATTT
CASSKGRTGASIF
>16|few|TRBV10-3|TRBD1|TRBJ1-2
TGTGCCATCAGCGAGAGGGTGCGACAGGGGAACTATGGCTACACCTTC
CAISERVRQGNYGYTF
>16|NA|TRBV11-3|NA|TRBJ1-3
TGTGCCAGCAGCTTCCGGACGGGACGCTCTGGAAACACCATATATTTT
CASSFRTGRSGNTIYF
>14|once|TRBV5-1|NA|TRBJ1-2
TGCGCCAGCAGCTTGGCGGGGATTCTCTATGGCTACACCTTC
CASSLAGILYGYTF
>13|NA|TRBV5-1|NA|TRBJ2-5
TGCGCCAGCGGGGGAGAGGGCCAAGAGACCCAGTACTTC
CASGGEGQETQYF
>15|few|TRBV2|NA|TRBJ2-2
TGTGCCAGCAGATCCCTTCGGGGGGCCGGCGGGGAGCTGTTTTTT
CASRSLRGAGGELFF
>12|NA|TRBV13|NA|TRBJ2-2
TGTGCCAGCAGCTTAAATGCCGGGGAGCTGTTTTTT
CASSLNAGELFF
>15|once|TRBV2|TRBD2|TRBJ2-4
TGTGCCAGCAGGAGGAGCGGGGGAACCCAAAACATTCAGTACTTC
CASRRSGGTQNIQYF
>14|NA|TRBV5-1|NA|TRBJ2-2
TGCGCCAGCCGAGCGACAGAGAACACCGGGGAGCTGTTTTTT
CASRATENTGELFF
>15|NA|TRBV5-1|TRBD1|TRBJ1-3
TGCGCCAGCAGCTTGGGGACAGGCTCTGGAAACACCATATATTTT
CASSLGTGSGNTIYF
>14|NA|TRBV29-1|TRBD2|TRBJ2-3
TGCAGCGTTGCCAGCGGGGGGGCGCGAGATACGCAGTATTTT
CSVASGGARDTQYF
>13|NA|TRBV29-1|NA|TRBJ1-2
TGCAGCGTTGATGGCGGGATGGTCCTCGGCTACACCTTC
CSVDGGMVLGYTF
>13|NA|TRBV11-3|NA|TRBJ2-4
TGTGCCAGCAGCTCGTTATCTGGGAACATTCAGTACTTC
CASSSLSGNIQYF
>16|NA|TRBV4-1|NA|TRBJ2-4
TGCGCCAGCAGCCAAGGAGGGGCTCTAGCCAAAAACATTCAGTACTTC
CASSQGGALAKNIQYF
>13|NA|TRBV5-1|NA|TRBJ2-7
TGCGCCAGCAGCTTGGACGCATCGGGCGAGCAGTACTTC
CASSLDASGEQYF
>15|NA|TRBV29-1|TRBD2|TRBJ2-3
TGCAGCGTCCACGGGACTAGCGGGAGCACAGATACGCAGTATTTT
CSVHGTSGSTDTQYF
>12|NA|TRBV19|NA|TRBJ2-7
TGTGCCAGTCGAGGGGCAGGGGTCGAGCAGTACTTC
CASRGAGVEQYF
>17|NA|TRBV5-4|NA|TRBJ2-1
TGTGCCAGCAGCTTGGCCGAGGTGACAAACTACTACAATGAGCAGTTCTTC
CASSLAEVTNYYNEQFF
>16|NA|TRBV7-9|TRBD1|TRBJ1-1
TGTGCCAGCAGCTTGTCTCCTGACAGGGTGAACACTGAAGCTTTCTTT
CASSLSPDRVNTEAFF
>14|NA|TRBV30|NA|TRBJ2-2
TGTGCCTGGAGTGTACAGAGGCAAGGCGGGGAGCTGTTTTTT
CAWSVQRQGGELFF
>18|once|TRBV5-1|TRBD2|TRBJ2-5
TGCGCCAGCAGCTTGGCTCCTAGCGGGGGCCCCACGGGAGAGACCCAGTACTTC
CASSLAPSGGPTGETQYF
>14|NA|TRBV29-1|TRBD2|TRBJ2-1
TGCAGCGTGGAACTAGCGCCCTCCTACAATGAGCAGTTCTTC
CSVELAPSYNEQFF
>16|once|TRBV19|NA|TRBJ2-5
TGTGCCAGTAGTTTGCCCCGAGGACAGAGCCAAGAGACCCAGTACTTC
CASSLPRGQSQETQYF
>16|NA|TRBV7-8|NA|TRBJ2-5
TGTGCCAGCAGCTTGGGCTGGTACAGGGAGGAAGAGACCCAGTACTTC
CASSLGWYREEETQYF
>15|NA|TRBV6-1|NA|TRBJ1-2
TGTGCCAGCAGTGAATGGGTACCTAGGGAAAATGGCTACACCTTC
CASSEWVPRENGYTF
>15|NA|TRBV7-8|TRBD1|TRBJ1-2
TGTGCCAGCAGCTATGTCATCGGACAGGGATTAGGCTACACCTTC
CASSYVIGQGLGYTF
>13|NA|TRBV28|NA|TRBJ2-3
TGTGCCAGCAGTTTGGGCAGCACAGATACGCAGTATTTT
CASSLGSTDTQYF
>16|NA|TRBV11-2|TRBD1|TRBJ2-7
TGTGCCAGCAGCTCACTCAGGGGGCTGGTCATGGTCGAGCAGTACTTC
CASSSLRGLVMVEQYF